This T cell receptor (beta chain) originates from a study of T-cell memory formation after mild COVID-19. In TCRdb, the 5' RACE reads were re-called with MiXCR into one record per CDR3 protein. The data contain 200,000 to 300,000 distinct CDR3 sequences, 16% of them seen just once; the ten biggest clones take up roughly 21%. Looked up from germline, CDR1 is SGHAT and CDR2 is FQNNGV. V lost 7 bases, J lost 8 bases, and 22 bases lay in between. The length of the CDR3 is 15 residues. Overall study results and limits: There were some responding clones in pre-infection memory, which suggested that cross-reactive memory had joined.

Regarding this clonotype: Antigen specificity is unknown.

This chain uses TRBV11-2 with TRBJ2-3; D is possibly TRBD2 (5 bases). This TCR was recovered from a man between 18 and 35 years old who had mild COVID-19 (a few samples of this study predate the infection). Cell type and time point are not known. Sequences were obtained from PBMCs or a T cell subset sorted from them (not recorded which). CDR3 residues: CASKFAGPGVGTQYF. In nucleotides, the CDR3 is TGTGCCAGCAAGTTCGCGGGCCCGGGCGTCGGTACGCAGTATTTT. Looking up the rest from reference TRBV11-2 and TRBJ2-3 gives the full variable domain: EAGVAQSPRYKIIEKRQSVAFWCNPISGHATLYWYQQILGQGPKLLIQFQNNGVVDDSQLPKDRFSAERLKGVDSTLKIQPAKLEDSAVYLCASKFAGPGVGTQYFGPGTRLTVL.